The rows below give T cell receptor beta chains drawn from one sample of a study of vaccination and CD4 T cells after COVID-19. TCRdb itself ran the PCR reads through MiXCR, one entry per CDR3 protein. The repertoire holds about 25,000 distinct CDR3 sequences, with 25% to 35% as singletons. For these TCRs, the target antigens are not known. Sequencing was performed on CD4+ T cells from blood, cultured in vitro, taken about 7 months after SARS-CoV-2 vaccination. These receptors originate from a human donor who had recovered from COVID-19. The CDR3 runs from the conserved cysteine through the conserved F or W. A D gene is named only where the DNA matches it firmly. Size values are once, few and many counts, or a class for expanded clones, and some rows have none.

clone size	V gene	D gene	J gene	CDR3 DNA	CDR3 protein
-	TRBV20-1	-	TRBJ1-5	TGCAGTGCTAGAGAGGAGGGGCGCGCTTGGAGCCCCCAGCATTTT	CSAREEGRAWSPQHF
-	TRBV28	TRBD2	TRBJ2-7	TGTGCCAGCAGACACTCGACTAGCGGGAGGCACCGCGAGCAGTACTTC	CASRHSTSGRHREQYF
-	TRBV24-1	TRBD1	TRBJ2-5	TGTGCCACCAGTGATCCGACAGGGTCCGAGACCCAGTACTTC	CATSDPTGSETQYF
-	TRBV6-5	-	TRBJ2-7	TGTGCCAGCAGTTCCGGAACAGGGAGCAGCTCCTACGAGCAGTACTTC	CASSSGTGSSSYEQYF
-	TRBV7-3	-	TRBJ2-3	TGTGCCAGCAGCCCAGGGACCGCTGATACGCAGTATTTT	CASSPGTADTQYF
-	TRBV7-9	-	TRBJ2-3	TGTGCCAGCAGCTTAGTTCGGCACGGAGGCACAGATACGCAGTATTTT	CASSLVRHGGTDTQYF
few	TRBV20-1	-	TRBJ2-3	TGCAGTGCGTATAGCACAGATACGCAGTATTTT	CSAYSTDTQYF
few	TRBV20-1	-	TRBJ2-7	TGCAGTGCCCAGGACACGGGCACGGGTGACGAGCAGTACTTC	CSAQDTGTGDEQYF
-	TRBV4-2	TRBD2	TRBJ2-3	TGTGCCAGCAGCCAAGCTGGCGGGAGGGCCGCAGATACGCAGTATTTT	CASSQAGGRAADTQYF
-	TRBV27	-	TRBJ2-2	TGTGCCAGCAGTTTGGAGGGGGCGGCTCGTACCGGGGAGCTGTTTTTT	CASSLEGAARTGELFF
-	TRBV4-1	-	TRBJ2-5	TGCGCCAGCAGCCAACACCCGGAAGAGATCAGGGGAGAGACCCAGTACTTC	CASSQHPEEIRGETQYF
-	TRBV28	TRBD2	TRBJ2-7	TGTGCCAGCAGTTTAGGGACTAGCGGTCTAGGGCAGTACTTC	CASSLGTSGLGQYF
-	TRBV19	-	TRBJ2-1	TGTGCCAGTAGCCGGAACCGGGACAATGAGCAGTTCTTC	CASSRNRDNEQFF
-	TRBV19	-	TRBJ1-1	TGTGCCAGTAGGAAGAACACTGAAGCTTTCTTT	CASRKNTEAFF
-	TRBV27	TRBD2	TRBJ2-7	TGTGCCAGCAGTTCCCGCCCGACTAGCGCGAGGTACGAGCAGTACTTC	CASSSRPTSARYEQYF
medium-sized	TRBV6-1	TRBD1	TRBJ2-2	TGTGCCAGCAGTGAAGCGCTTATAGGGGGCGCGAACACCGGGGAGCTGTTTTTT	CASSEALIGGANTGELFF
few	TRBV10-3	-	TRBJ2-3	TGTGCCATCAGTGAAGGGCAGGGAAGCACAGATACGCAGTATTTT	CAISEGQGSTDTQYF
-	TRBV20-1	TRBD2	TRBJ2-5	TGCAGTGCTAGAGAGGGCGGGAGGGCCGAGGAGACCCAGTACTTC	CSAREGGRAEETQYF
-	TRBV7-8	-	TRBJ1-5	TGTGCCAGCAGCTTAGAGGCGGCTGACCGTCAGCCCCAGCATTTT	CASSLEAADRQPQHF
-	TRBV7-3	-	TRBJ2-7	TGTGCCATCGCAGGGGACTACGAGCAGTACTTC	CAIAGDYEQYF
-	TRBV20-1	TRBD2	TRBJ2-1	TGCAGTGCTAGGGGGGTAGCGGGAGGTCTCCACAATGAGCAGTTCTTC	CSARGVAGGLHNEQFF
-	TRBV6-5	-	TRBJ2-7	TGTGCCAGCAGTTACTCCACAGGGACCTACGAGCAGTACTTC	CASSYSTGTYEQYF
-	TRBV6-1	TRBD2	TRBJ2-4	TGTGCCAGCAGTACGGGGGGGCTAGCCAAAAACATTCAGTACTTC	CASSTGGLAKNIQYF
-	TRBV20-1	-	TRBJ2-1	TGCAGTGCTAGGAGGCGCAGGGCCAAAGATTATAATGAGCAGTTCTTC	CSARRRRAKDYNEQFF
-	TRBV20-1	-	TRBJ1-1	TGCAGTGCTAGAGACAGCAAAGGGGTCACTGAAGCTTTCTTT	CSARDSKGVTEAFF
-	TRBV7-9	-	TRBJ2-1	TGTGCCAGCAGGCGCCAGGGGGGGGGCAATGAGCAGTTCTTC	CASRRQGGGNEQFF
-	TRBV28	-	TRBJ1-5	TGTGCCAGCAGTTTATCAAGGGATCAGCCCCAGCATTTT	CASSLSRDQPQHF
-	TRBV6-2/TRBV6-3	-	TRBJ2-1	TGTGCCAGCAGTTTCCTAAGGCGGCCCAATGAGCAGTTCTTC	CASSFLRRPNEQFF
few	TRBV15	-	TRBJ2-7	TGTGCCACCAGCAGAGCCGTAGGGTGGTACGAGCAGTACTTC	CATSRAVGWYEQYF
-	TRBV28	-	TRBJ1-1	TGTGCCAGCAATATCGCGCAGATGAACACTGAAGCTTTCTTT	CASNIAQMNTEAFF
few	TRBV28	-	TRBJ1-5	TGTGCCAGCAGTTCCCCAGACGGGGGATATCAGCCCCAGCATTTT	CASSSPDGGYQPQHF
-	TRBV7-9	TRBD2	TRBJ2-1	TGTGCCAGCAGTCTCCCCGGACTAGCGGGAGGGCGAACCCTCAATGAGCAGTTCTTC	CASSLPGLAGGRTLNEQFF
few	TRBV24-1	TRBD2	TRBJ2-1	TGTGCCACCGCGGGAGGGGGGTACAATGAGCAGTTCTTC	CATAGGGYNEQFF
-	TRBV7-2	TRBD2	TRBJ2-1	TGTGCCAGCACCCGAGCGGGAGGGAGGAATGAGCAGTTCTTC	CASTRAGGRNEQFF
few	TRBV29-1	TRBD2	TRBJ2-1	TGCAGCGTTGAACGCGGGAGTGGCGGCAATGAGCAGTTCTTC	CSVERGSGGNEQFF
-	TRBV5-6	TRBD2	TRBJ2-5	TGTGCCAGCAGCACGACCACTAGCGGCCAAGAGACCCAGTACTTC	CASSTTTSGQETQYF
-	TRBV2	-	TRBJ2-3	TGTGCCAGCAATTGGGAAGATACGCAGTATTTT	CASNWEDTQYF
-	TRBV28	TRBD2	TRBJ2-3	TGTGCCAGCAGTCCGGGGACTAGCGGGAGGGGGGGTACGCAGTATTTT	CASSPGTSGRGGTQYF
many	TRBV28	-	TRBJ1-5	TGTGCCAGCCGCCGATCTCGGCTTAGCGGCAATCAGCCCCAGCATTTT	CASRRSRLSGNQPQHF
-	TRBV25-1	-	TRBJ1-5	TGTGCCAGCAGTGCTGCAGGTAGTTATCAGCCCCAGCATTTT	CASSAAGSYQPQHF
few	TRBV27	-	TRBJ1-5	TGTGCCAGCAGTTCCTCCTCGTATAGCAATCAGCCCCAGCATTTT	CASSSSSYSNQPQHF
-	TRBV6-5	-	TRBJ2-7	TGTGCCAGCAGTTACTCATTCGTGACCTACGAGCAGTACTTC	CASSYSFVTYEQYF
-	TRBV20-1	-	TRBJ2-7	TGCAGTGCTAGAGGGACTACCTACGAGCAGTACTTC	CSARGTTYEQYF
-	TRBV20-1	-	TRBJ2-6	TGCAGTGCTAGAAATCCGTCTGGGGCCAACGTCCTGACTTTC	CSARNPSGANVLTF
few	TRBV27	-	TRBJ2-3	TGTGCCAGCAGTCGGCGACTAGGCACAGATACGCAGTATTTT	CASSRRLGTDTQYF